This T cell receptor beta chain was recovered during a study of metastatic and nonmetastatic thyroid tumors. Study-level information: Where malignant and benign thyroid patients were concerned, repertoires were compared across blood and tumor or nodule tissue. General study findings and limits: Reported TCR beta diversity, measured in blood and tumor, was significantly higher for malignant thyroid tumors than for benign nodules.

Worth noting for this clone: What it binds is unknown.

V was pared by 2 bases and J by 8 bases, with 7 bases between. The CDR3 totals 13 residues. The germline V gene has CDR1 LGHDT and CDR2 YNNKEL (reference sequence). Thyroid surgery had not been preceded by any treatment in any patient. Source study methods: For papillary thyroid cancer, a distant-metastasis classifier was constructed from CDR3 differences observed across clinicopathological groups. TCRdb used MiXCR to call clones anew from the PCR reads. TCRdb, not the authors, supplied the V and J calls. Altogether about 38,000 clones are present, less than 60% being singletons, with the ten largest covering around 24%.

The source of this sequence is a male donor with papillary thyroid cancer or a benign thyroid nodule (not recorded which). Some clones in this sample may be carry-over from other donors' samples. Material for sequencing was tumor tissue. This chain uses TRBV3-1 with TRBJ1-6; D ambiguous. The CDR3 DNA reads TGTGCCAGCAGCCAATCCAACGATTCACCCCTCCACTTT. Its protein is CASSQSNDSPLHF.